Following are 4 T cell receptor beta chains from one sample sequenced in a study of cytomegalovirus exposure and HLA in healthy donors. This PCR relied on a set of 60 Vbeta primers and 13 Jbeta primers. The protocol was immunoSEQ multiplex PCR, while the TCRdb copy is restricted to in-frame clones and leaves out a portion. The table lists approximately 150,000 clones, 80% of them singletons. The sample consisted of PBMCs. Receptor source: a man between 40 and 49 years old in good health and CMV-seronegative.

The V gene is TRBV25-1, the J gene TRBJ1-4, with D perhaps matching TRBD1 (6 bases). The V end was cut by 3 bases, the J end by 0 bases, with 11 bases between. Germline V gene lookup returns CDR1 MGHDK and CDR2 SYGVNS. The CDR3 consists of 16 residues. The DNA of the CDR3 is TGTGCCAGCAGTGAGACAGGCGTTGCAACTAATGAAAAACTGTTTTTT. This encodes CASSETGVATNEKLFF.

The chain employs TRBV19 and TRBJ1-4; D possibly corresponds to TRBD1 (6 bases). Trimming left V 5 bases short and J 4 bases short, with 14 bases between. This CDR3 is built from 15 residues. CDR1 is LNHDA and CDR2 is SQIVND in the germline V gene (reference sequence). CDR3 nucleotides: TGTGCCAGTAGTCCAGGACAGCTCGATAATGAAAAACTGTTTTTT. As protein: CASSPGQLDNEKLFF.

This clone has only a few counts. The chain is built from TRBV7-8 and TRBJ1-6; the D is unclear. This CDR3 region has 16 residues. Germline assignment: CDR1 SGHVS and CDR2 FQNEAQ. Trimming removed 1 base from V and 9 bases from J, with 16 bases in between. Written as DNA, the CDR3 is TGTGCCAGCAGCTTAGGAGGGAGAACCTCGGGTTCACCCCTCCACTTT. It translates to CASSLGGRTSGSPLHF. Together with reference TRBV7-8 and TRBJ1-6, the CDR3 gives the full variable domain: GAGVSQSPRYKVAKRGQDVALRCDPISGHVSLFWYQQALGQGPEFLTYFQNEAQLDKSGLPSDRFFAERPEGSVSTLKIQRTQQEDSAVYLCASSLGGRTSGSPLHFGNGTRLTVT.

The CDR3, as DNA: TGTGCCAGCAGGCTGACAGGGTCGGATACGCAGTATTTT. Encoded protein: CASRLTGSDTQYF. This sequence joins TRBV28 and TRBJ2-3, with 7 bases aligning to TRBD1. The length of the CDR3 is 13 residues. Looked up from germline, CDR1 is MDHEN and CDR2 is SYDVKM. V was clipped by 6 bases and J by 6 bases; unmatched bases: 6.